The present T cell receptor beta chain was sequenced within a study of spatial heterogeneity in lung cancer (dated by TCRdb to the late 2010s). Background for the entire study: Beta-chain transcripts were consistently detected in greater numbers than alpha-chain transcripts, which likely reflected higher beta-chain transcript abundance. In the raw uncorrected reads, each unique combination of TCR and UMI appeared more than ten times on average. In non-small cell lung cancer, the study quantitatively compared TCR alpha and beta repertoires across several tumor regions, matched nontumor lung, and blood. Nonsynonymous mutation counts, determined by whole-exome sequencing of tumor tissue, were related to features of the TCR repertoire. At surgery, hundreds of tumor regions, 64 matched nontumor lung samples and more than 55 PBMC samples were TCR-sequenced for both alpha and beta chains. General conclusions and limits of the study: Ubiquitous expanded tumor TCRs were found in blood more often at tumor resection than at routine follow-up. Confirming at a functional level the hypothesis that regional TCRs recognize regional mutations was considered to require additional single-cell paired TCR alpha and beta sequencing.

Preparation of the library involved 5' RACE. The reads were generated on a NextSeq 500. To allow correction of PCR and sequencing errors, the TCR library protocol tagged every TCR cDNA molecule with a unique molecular identifier. Regarding the original processing steps: Decombinator tools were used for TCR identification, UMI-based error correction and CDR3 extraction. TCRs above a frequency of 2 per 1,000, corresponding to the top 1% of the tumor frequency distribution, were defined as expanded. Rényi diversity was computed with the R vegan package after subsampling each repertoire 100 times to 5,000 TCRs. To build CDR3 similarity networks, amino acid triplet string-kernel similarity was used, and CDR3s were connected when their pairwise similarity was above 0.82. TCRdb reprocessed the public reads (quality trimming at Q25 with fastp, clone calling with MiXCR) and kept in-frame beta chains. A single entry per CDR3 protein holds the most common genes and DNA from its merged rows. The V and J calls and clone size come from TCRdb's table, not from the authors' own analysis. The sample table contains 25,000 or so distinct CDR3 sequences; only one count was recorded for 4.5% to 5.5% of them. The ten largest account for approximately 4.7% of the sample.

The sample holds many counts of this clonotype. Its antigen is unknown. No qualities accompany the bases; no much larger clone lies one base away. This specimen's time point label, interpreted: sample taken at primary tumor resection. Whole RNA extracted from tumor and nontumor lung tissue, or from cryopreserved PBMC samples, was used for TCR sequencing without cell sorting. Samples were obtained from approximately 70 patients with early-stage, untreated non-small cell lung cancer from the lung TRACERx cohort. Only patients with enough RNA available from two or more tumor regions were chosen for TCR sequencing. The CDR3 spans 13 residues, from the cysteine through the phenylalanine. Kept here is only the CDR3 DNA, which spans 39 bases and is read in frame from base 1. For CDR1 and CDR2, the germline V gene lists SGHTA and FQGNSA. At the junction V is shortened by 5 bases and J by 3 bases, with 10 bases in between.

The chain is assembled from TRBV7-2 and TRBJ1-1; the D gene cannot be resolved reliably. This TCR was sampled from a male donor with early-stage non-small cell lung cancer. The material sequenced was PBMCs, taken at surgery. The DNA sequence follows: TGTGCCAGCAGCCAAACGGCCCACACTGAAGCTTTCTTT. The translation is CASSQTAHTEAFF.